This note documents a single T cell receptor (beta chain) sequence. These data originate in a study of T-cell memory formation after mild COVID-19. Germline V CDR1 and CDR2: SGHRS, YFSETQ. V dropped 0 bases and J dropped 0 bases, with 11 bases sitting between them. The CDR3 loop spans 16 amino acids. Using its own MiXCR run on the 5' RACE reads, TCRdb lists one record per CDR3 protein. The table shows 110,000 to 150,000 distinct CDR3 sequences, with 14% occurring only once. The chain employs TRBV5-1 and TRBJ2-3; D gene unclear. The receptor was isolated from an adult woman who had mild COVID-19 (a few samples of this study predate the infection). Cell type and time point are not known. What was sequenced was PBMCs or a T cell subset sorted from them (not recorded which). CDR3 in amino acids: CASSLDLGRSTDTQYF. The CDR3 DNA sequence: TGCGCCAGCAGCTTGGATCTGGGAAGGAGCACAGATACGCAGTATTTT.